A selection of T cell receptor beta chains follows, all from one sample in a study of Graves' ophthalmopathy and Graves' hyperthyroidism. TCRdb processed the multiplex PCR reads anew with MiXCR; each CDR3 protein has one entry. This sample carries some 390,000 distinct CDR3 sequences, around 18% of them seen once, and the ten largest clones take 1.6%. The sequencing input was peripheral blood. The receptors stem from a woman between 18 and 30 years old with Graves' ophthalmopathy. CDR3s include the opening cysteine and the closing phenylalanine or tryptophan. A clone size is listed for some rows: how often the clone was seen (once, few, many), or a class if it is expanded.

v_gene	j_gene	abundance	CDR3aa
TRBV24-1	TRBJ2-2	many	CATSAGAPNTGELFF
TRBV12-3/TRBV12-4	TRBJ1-5	many	CASSSPSNQPQHF
TRBV30	TRBJ1-5	NA	CAWSVYSDQPQHF
TRBV28	TRBJ2-6	many	CASREHRGRANVLTF
TRBV4-3	TRBJ2-5	many	CASSQAWGLAGKETQYF
TRBV28	TRBJ2-7	many	CASSPDEIGSYEQYF
TRBV7-9	TRBJ1-2	many	CASSLAGLNYGYTF
TRBV7-2	TRBJ2-7	many	CASSAKTSGSHEQYF
TRBV7-2	TRBJ1-6	once	CASSFGTPNNSPLHF
TRBV6-2/TRBV6-3	TRBJ2-7	many	CASSSPGAEQYF
TRBV29-1	TRBJ1-2	many	CSVREGATGYTF
TRBV28	TRBJ1-5	NA	CASSPGQTYQPQHF
TRBV30	TRBJ2-7	many	CAWGPSSLEQYF
TRBV6-2/TRBV6-3	TRBJ2-7	many	CASETRDASDEQYF
TRBV28	TRBJ2-7	NA	CASRSGLTYEQYF
TRBV2	TRBJ2-7	many	CASSESGPTYEQYF
TRBV3-1	TRBJ2-2	many	CASSHNPGLAGFRGELFF
TRBV20-1	TRBJ2-7	few	CSARGTHSYEQYF
TRBV6-1	TRBJ1-2	NA	CASSTTDRGNYGYTF
TRBV28	TRBJ2-7	many	CASSFPTGNYEQYF
TRBV7-3	TRBJ2-5	many	CASSLTGPSESETQYF
TRBV2	TRBJ1-5	many	CASSQTGIGNQPQHF
TRBV12-5	TRBJ2-2	NA	CASGSGTGELFF
TRBV10-3	TRBJ2-7	many	CAITDPRAYEQYF
TRBV2	TRBJ2-6	many	CASSVILPSAISSGANVLTF
TRBV28	TRBJ2-6	many	CASSPFRTGFSGANVLTF
TRBV29-1	TRBJ2-5	many	CSVLDSPGTQYF
TRBV6-5	TRBJ2-5	many	CASSYPIGRGNAAQYF
TRBV12-3/TRBV12-4	TRBJ2-2	many	CASSFPGGKNTGELFF
TRBV5-1	TRBJ2-5	NA	CASTVRGYQETQYF
TRBV3-1	TRBJ2-7	many	CASSQVPSDSYEQYF
TRBV12-3/TRBV12-4	TRBJ1-5	many	CASTYGRGPQHF
TRBV27	TRBJ2-5	many	CASSLLGQETQYF
TRBV7-3	TRBJ2-2	NA	CASGHSTGELFF
TRBV4-2	TRBJ2-7	many	CASSQDAGVFDEQYF
TRBV9	TRBJ2-2	NA	CASTGLSTGELFF
TRBV29-1	TRBJ2-5	many	CSGVTGIQETQYF
TRBV28	TRBJ2-7	many	CASSPLTDYEQYF
TRBV2	TRBJ2-7	many	CASSSVLFQTDFYEQYF
TRBV15	TRBJ2-6	few	CATSTGNNVLTF
TRBV19	TRBJ2-2	many	CASSILGATNTGELFF
TRBV7-2	TRBJ1-1	many	CASSLGGSMNEAFF
TRBV6-5	TRBJ1-2	many	CASTMGGGDGYTF
TRBV7-2	TRBJ2-7	many	CASSPRRREEQYF
TRBV25-1	TRBJ1-1	NA	CASSRLGTLIAFF
TRBV29-1	TRBJ2-7	many	CSVEETGHSYEQYF
TRBV28	TRBJ1-1	many	CASSFFGTGHTEAFF
TRBV6-1	TRBJ1-1	many	CASNTGTPGGRAFF
TRBV30	TRBJ2-5	few	CAWRRQTETQYF
TRBV3-1	TRBJ1-5	many	CASSQDRTYQPQHF
TRBV20-1	TRBJ2-5	NA	CSARSIVGEGYQETQYF
TRBV24-1	TRBJ1-3	many	CATSATSGNTIYF
TRBV12-3/TRBV12-4	TRBJ1-1	NA	CASSIRAGNTEAFF
TRBV3-1	TRBJ1-3	many	CASSPPSVENTIYF
TRBV24-1	TRBJ1-2	few	CATSGTGEGNGYTF